The T cell receptor beta chain under discussion was sequenced for a study of cytomegalovirus exposure and HLA in healthy donors. Findings of the study overall: Among TCR sequences, most were rare, though some public TCRs appeared in many donors. Looking again later, the authors saw that most CMV-associated TCR beta chains seemed HLA-restricted.

PCR was performed using 60 Vbeta and 13 Jbeta primers. TCRdb keeps only in-frame clones here, not all; method: immunoSEQ multiplex PCR. The table records about 100,000 clones, approximately 85% of them present only once. This clone appeared once. Its target is unknown. This CDR3 region has 13 residues. Germline CDR1 is SNHLY and CDR2 is FYNNEI. V lost 10 bases and J lost 6; bases outside the gene matches: 7. The sequencing sample was made of PBMCs. This receptor was taken from a young man in good health and CMV-seronegative. J is TRBJ1-5 and V is TRBV2; 9 bases are shared with TRBD1. The CDR3 DNA is TGTGCCACCGCAGGACAGGGGCCTCAGCCCCAGCATTTT. Translated: CATAGQGPQPQHF.